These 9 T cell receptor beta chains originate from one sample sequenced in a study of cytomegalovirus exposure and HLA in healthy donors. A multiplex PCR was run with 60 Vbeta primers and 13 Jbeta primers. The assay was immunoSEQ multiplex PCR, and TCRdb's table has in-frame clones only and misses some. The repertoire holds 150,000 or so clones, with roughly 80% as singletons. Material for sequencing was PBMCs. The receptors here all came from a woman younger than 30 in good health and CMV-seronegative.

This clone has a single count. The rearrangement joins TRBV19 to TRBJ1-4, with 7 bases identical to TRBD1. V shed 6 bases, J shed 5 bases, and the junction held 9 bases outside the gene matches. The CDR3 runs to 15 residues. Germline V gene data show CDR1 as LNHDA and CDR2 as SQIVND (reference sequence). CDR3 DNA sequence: TGTGCCAGTAGAGGGGGCTGGGACCGAAATGAAAAACTGTTTTTT. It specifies CASRGGWDRNEKLFF.

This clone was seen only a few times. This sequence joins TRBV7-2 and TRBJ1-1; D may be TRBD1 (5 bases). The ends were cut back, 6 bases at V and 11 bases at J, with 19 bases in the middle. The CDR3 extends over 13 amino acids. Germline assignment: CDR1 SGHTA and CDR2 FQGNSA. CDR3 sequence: CASSFRDWRVAFF. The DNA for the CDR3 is TGTGCCAGCAGTTTTAGGGACTGGAGGGTGGCTTTCTTT.

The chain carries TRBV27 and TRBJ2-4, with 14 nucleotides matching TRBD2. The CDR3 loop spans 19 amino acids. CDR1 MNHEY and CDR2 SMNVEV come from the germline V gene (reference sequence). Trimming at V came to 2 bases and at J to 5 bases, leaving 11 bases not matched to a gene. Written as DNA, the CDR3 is TGTGCCAGCAGTTTACTAGGGACTAGCGGGAGAGGTCCGGAAAACATTCAGTACTTC. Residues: CASSLLGTSGRGPENIQYF.

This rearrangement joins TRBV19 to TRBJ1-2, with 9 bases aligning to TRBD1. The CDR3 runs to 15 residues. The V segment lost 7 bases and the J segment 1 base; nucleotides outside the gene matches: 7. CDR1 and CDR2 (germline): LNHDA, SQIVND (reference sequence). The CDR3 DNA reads TGTGCCAGTACCGATCCGGGACAGGGTAACTATGGCTACACCTTC. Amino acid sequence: CASTDPGQGNYGYTF.

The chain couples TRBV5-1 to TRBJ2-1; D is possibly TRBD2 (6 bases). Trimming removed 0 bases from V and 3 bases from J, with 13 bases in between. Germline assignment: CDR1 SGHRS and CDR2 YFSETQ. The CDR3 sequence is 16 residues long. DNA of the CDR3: TGCGCCAGCAGCTTGGCCATCGGGGAGGTCTACAATGAGCAGTTCTTC. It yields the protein CASSLAIGEVYNEQFF.

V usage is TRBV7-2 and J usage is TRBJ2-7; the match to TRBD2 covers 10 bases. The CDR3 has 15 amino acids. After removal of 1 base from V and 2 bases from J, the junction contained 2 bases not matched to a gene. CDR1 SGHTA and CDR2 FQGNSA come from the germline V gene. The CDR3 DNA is TGTGCCAGCAGCTTAGGGGGGACTAGCGCCTACGAGCAGTACTTC. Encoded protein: CASSLGGTSAYEQYF.

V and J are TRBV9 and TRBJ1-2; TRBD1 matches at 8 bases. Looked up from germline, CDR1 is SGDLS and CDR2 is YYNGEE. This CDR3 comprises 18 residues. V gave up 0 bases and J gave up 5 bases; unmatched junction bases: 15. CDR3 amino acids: CASSVGTGKILPSYGYTF. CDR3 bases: TGTGCCAGCAGCGTAGGGACAGGGAAAATCCTCCCGTCTTATGGCTACACCTTC. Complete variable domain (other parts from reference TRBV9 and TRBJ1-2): DSGVTQTPKHLITATGQRVTLRCSPRSGDLSVYWYQQSLDQGLQFLIQYYNGEERAKGNILERFSAQQFPDLHSELNLSSLELGDSALYFCASSVGTGKILPSYGYTFGSGTRLTVV.

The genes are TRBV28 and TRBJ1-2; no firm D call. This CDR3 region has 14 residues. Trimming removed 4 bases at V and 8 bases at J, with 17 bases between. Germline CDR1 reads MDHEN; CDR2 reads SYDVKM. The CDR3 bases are TGTGCCAGCAGTTCCCGGATGACGGGTGGGGGCTACACCTTC. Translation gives CASSSRMTGGGYTF.

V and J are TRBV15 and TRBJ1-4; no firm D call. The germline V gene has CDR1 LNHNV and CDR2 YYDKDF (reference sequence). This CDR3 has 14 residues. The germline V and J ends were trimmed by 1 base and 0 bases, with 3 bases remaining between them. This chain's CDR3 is CATSRAATNEKLFF. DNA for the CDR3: TGTGCCACCAGCAGAGCTGCAACTAATGAAAAACTGTTTTTT.